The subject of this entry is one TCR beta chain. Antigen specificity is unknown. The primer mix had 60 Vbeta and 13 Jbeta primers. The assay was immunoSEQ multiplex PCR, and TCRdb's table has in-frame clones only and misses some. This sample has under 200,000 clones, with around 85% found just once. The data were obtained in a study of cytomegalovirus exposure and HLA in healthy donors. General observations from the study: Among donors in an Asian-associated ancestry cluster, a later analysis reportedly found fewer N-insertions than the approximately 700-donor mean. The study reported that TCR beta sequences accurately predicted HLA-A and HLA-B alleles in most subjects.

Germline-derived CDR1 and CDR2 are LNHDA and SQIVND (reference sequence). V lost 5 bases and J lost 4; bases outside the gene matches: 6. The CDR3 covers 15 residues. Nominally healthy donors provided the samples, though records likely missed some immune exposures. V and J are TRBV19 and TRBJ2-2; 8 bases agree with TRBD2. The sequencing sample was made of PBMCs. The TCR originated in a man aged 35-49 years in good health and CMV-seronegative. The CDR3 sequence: CASSFLAGRTGELFF. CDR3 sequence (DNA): TGTGCCAGTAGTTTTCTAGCGGGCCGCACCGGGGAGCTGTTTTTT. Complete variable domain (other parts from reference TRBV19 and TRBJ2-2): DGGITQSPKYLFRKEGQNVTLSCEQNLNHDAMYWYRQDPGQGLRLIYYSQIVNDFQKGDIAEGYSVSREKKESFPLTVTSAQKNPTAFYLCASSFLAGRTGELFFGEGSRLTVL.